The 22 T cell receptor beta chains below were found in one sample sequenced in a study of blood T cell repertoires in COVID-19 (TCRdb year 2020). Libraries were built with the immunoSEQ multiplex PCR assay. The table was pulled from immuneACCESS by TCRdb, which kept in-frame rearrangements only. Such tables lose some clones; where checked, under half of the loss comes from unresolved V genes, and the rest has no known cause. This sample lists 200,000 to 250,000 clones; 80% to 90% were detected once. The ten largest clones take up roughly 3.7% of the sample. Sequenced: PBMCs or T cells enriched from blood (not recorded which). The receptor source for this set is a woman in her thirties who had been exposed to COVID-19.

This rearrangement joins TRBV12-3 or TRBV12-4 to TRBJ1-1, with 8 bases fitting TRBD1. CDR3 length: 13 residues. Germline trimming cut 11 bases from V and 0 bases from J; bases unmatched to any gene: 5. CDR3 loop: CAGRTGMNTEAFF. The CDR3 bases are TGTGCCGGTCGGACAGGGATGAACACTGAAGCTTTCTTT.

The gene calls are TRBV10-2 and TRBJ2-7; 8 nucleotides align to TRBD2. The CDR3 has 16 residues. Germline V gene sequence: CDR1 WSHSY, CDR2 SAAADI. J gave up 6 bases and V 4 bases, and 14 bases lay outside the gene matches. This chain's CDR3 is CASSGPSLAAEGEQYF. The CDR3 nucleotides read TGCGCCAGCAGTGGACCGTCACTAGCGGCCGAGGGCGAGCAGTACTTC.

The V call is TRBV24-1, the J call TRBJ2-2; perhaps TRBD1 as D (6 bases). This CDR3 is built from 14 residues. The germline CDR1 and CDR2 sequences are KGHDR and SFDVKD. Trimming shortened V by 3 bases and J by 6 bases, and 10 bases separated the two germline ends. The DNA for the CDR3 is TGTGCCACCAGTGATGCAGGGGCGGCCGGGGAGCTGTTTTTT. It encodes CATSDAGAAGELFF.

This clone was picked up a small number of times. The rearrangement uses TRBV27 and TRBJ2-5; 7 bases agree with TRBD1. The CDR3 is 13 residues long. Trimming at V came to 6 bases and at J to 5 bases, leaving 6 bases not matched to a gene. CDR1 and CDR2 (germline): MNHEY, SMNVEV (reference sequence). CDR3 in amino acids: CASRTTGLETQYF. Written as DNA, the CDR3 is TGTGCCAGCAGAACGACAGGGTTGGAGACCCAGTACTTC.

This rearrangement joins TRBV27 to TRBJ2-2; TRBD1 aligns across 7 bases. The CDR3 sequence is 16 residues long. Germline V lookup: CDR1 MNHEY, CDR2 SMNVEV (reference sequence). V dropped 3 bases and J dropped 6; count of bases not matched to a gene: 10. The CDR3 sequence: CASSFYDRARPGELFF. The DNA for the CDR3 is TGTGCCAGCAGTTTTTACGACAGGGCAAGACCCGGGGAGCTGTTTTTT.

The rearrangement joins TRBV6-5 to TRBJ1-6; 10 bases agree with TRBD1. CDR3 length: 15 residues. The germline gives CDR1 MNHEY, CDR2 SVGAGI. V shed 5 bases, J shed 9 bases, and the junction held 7 bases outside the gene matches. The chain's CDR3 is CASSRSGQGFSPLHF. Written as DNA, the CDR3 is TGTGCCAGCAGTCGGTCGGGACAGGGGTTTTCACCCCTCCACTTT.

The V call is TRBV5-1, the J call TRBJ1-1, with D uncertain. Germline CDR1 reads SGHRS; CDR2 reads YFSETQ. This CDR3 has 14 amino acids. V lost 0 bases to trimming and J lost 4 bases, with 10 bases between them. In nucleotides, the CDR3 is TGCGCCAGCAGCTTGGCCGGACTACCCACTGAAGCTTTCTTT. Residues: CASSLAGLPTEAFF.

The rearrangement uses TRBV27 and TRBJ1-5; D is possibly TRBD1 (5 bases). Trimming stripped 0 bases from V and 7 bases from J, with 10 bases between. CDR1 MNHEY and CDR2 SMNVEV come from the germline V gene (reference sequence). The CDR3 loop spans 14 amino acids. CDR3 region: CASSLSGEGQPQHF. In nucleotides, the CDR3 is TGTGCCAGCAGTTTATCGGGGGAGGGCCAGCCCCAGCATTTT.

The rearrangement links TRBV9 to TRBJ2-1; TRBD2 aligns across 10 bases. V shed 8 bases, J shed 8 bases, and the junction held 10 bases outside the gene matches. CDR3 size: 14 residues. CDR1 and CDR2 from the germline V gene are SGDLS and YYNGEE. CDR3 nucleotide sequence: TGTGCCAGTGCTATGACCGGGACTAGCGATGAGCAGTTCTTC. Protein: CASAMTGTSDEQFF.

This chain joins TRBV5-6 and TRBJ1-5; a possible D gene is TRBD1 (6 bases). CDR1 is SGHDT and CDR2 is YYEEEE in the germline V gene. V lost 3 bases and J 3 bases, leaving 10 bases between the germline ends. The CDR3 loop spans 14 amino acids. CDR3 amino acids: CASSSTGINQPQHF. DNA of the CDR3: TGTGCCAGCAGCTCTACAGGGATCAATCAGCCCCAGCATTTT.

The J gene is TRBJ1-1, the V gene TRBV7-2, with D perhaps matching TRBD1 (6 bases). The germline CDR1 and CDR2 sequences are SGHTA and FQGNSA. V was trimmed by 5 bases and J by 5 bases, leaving 18 bases between them. This CDR3 spans 15 amino acids. The CDR3 coding sequence is TGTGCCAGCAGCCTAACAGGGACGAAGATTACTGAAGCTTTCTTT. Translated, it gives CASSLTGTKITEAFF.

The chain uses TRBV4-1 and TRBJ1-1; D perhaps matches TRBD1 (5 bases). The CDR3 is made up of 15 amino acids. Trimming removed 0 bases at V and 1 base at J, with 9 bases between. Germline lookup yields CDR1 MGHRA and CDR2 YSYEKL. The CDR3 nucleotides are TGCGCCAGCAGCCAAGAGGGGCACCGGAACACTGAAGCTTTCTTT. The encoded protein is CASSQEGHRNTEAFF.

The CDR3 is CASSPRDNQETQYF. CDR3 coding DNA: TGTGCCAGCAGCCCCCGGGACAACCAAGAGACCCAGTACTTC. The chain couples TRBV5-4 to TRBJ2-5, with D tentatively TRBD1 (6 bases). The CDR3 runs 14 residues. Trimming cost V 4 bases and J 0 bases, with 10 bases left between them. Germline V gene lookup returns CDR1 SGHNT and CDR2 YYREEE (reference sequence). The entire variable domain, with the rest obtained from reference TRBV5-4 and TRBJ2-5, is as follows: ETGVTQSPTHLIKTRGQQVTLRCSSQSGHNTVSWYQQALGQGPQFIFQYYREEENGRGNFPPRFSGLQFPNYSSELNVNALELDDSALYLCASSPRDNQETQYFGPGTRLLVL.

CDR3 DNA sequence: TGTGCCAGCAGCCAGGGGGGAAAACTGTTTTTT. Translated, it gives CASSQGGKLFF. This chain connects TRBV3-1 (or the pseudogene TRBV3-2) to TRBJ1-4; TRBD1 is a possible D gene (5 bases). CDR3 length: 11 amino acids. Trimming stripped 3 bases from V and 10 bases from J, with 6 bases between. CDR1 LGHDT and CDR2 YNNKEL come from the germline V gene (reference sequence).

As concerns this clone: Other nucleotide sequences from this sample produce the same CDR3. V and J are TRBV7-9 and TRBJ2-7; D not certain. Germline CDR1 SEHNR, CDR2 FQNEAQ (reference sequence). Trimming removed 4 bases at V and 2 bases at J, with 3 bases between. The CDR3 is made up of 11 amino acids. CDR3 protein: CASSSTYEQYF. The CDR3 DNA reads as TGTGCCAGCAGCTCCACCTACGAGCAGTACTTC.

This rearrangement joins TRBV7-9 to TRBJ2-7; tentative D call: TRBD2 (6 bases). Germline CDR1 reads SEHNR; CDR2 reads FQNEAQ (reference sequence). The CDR3 sequence is 14 residues long. Between the trimmed V and J ends, which lost 1 base and 7 bases, there was a span of 14 bases. This CDR3 reads CASSLVVGGSEQYF. The CDR3 coding sequence is TGTGCCAGCAGCTTAGTAGTCGGGGGTTCGGAGCAGTACTTC. Complete variable domain (other parts from reference TRBV7-9 and TRBJ2-7): DTGVSQNPRHKITKRGQNVTFRCDPISEHNRLYWYRQTLGQGPEFLTYFQNEAQLEKSRLLSDRFSAERPKGSFSTLEIQRTEQGDSAMYLCASSLVVGGSEQYFGPGTRLTVT.

As DNA, the CDR3 is TGCGCCAGCAGCTTCGGGGTATCGGAGACCCAGTACTTC. This gives the protein CASSFGVSETQYF. This rearrangement joins TRBV5-1 to TRBJ2-5, with D maybe TRBD2 (5 bases). V was trimmed by 2 bases and J by 5 bases, leaving 10 bases between them. Per the germline V gene, CDR1 is SGHRS and CDR2 is YFSETQ. The CDR3 loop spans 13 amino acids.

The chain combines TRBV4-1 with TRBJ1-6, with D possibly TRBD1 on 5 matching bases. Germline CDR1 is MGHRA and CDR2 is YSYEKL. Deletions cut 3 bases from V and 7 bases from J, with 16 bases between. There are 16 residues in the CDR3. The CDR3 here is CASSHQTDLGNSPLHF. The CDR3 coding sequence is TGCGCCAGCAGCCACCAGACAGATTTAGGAAATTCACCCCTCCACTTT.

CDR3 residues: CATSREGASGGYTF. The CDR3 DNA follows: TGTGCCACCAGCAGAGAAGGGGCTTCTGGTGGCTACACCTTC. The chain combines TRBV15 with TRBJ1-2; D may be TRBD1 (5 bases). The V end was cut by 0 bases, the J end by 7 bases, with 12 bases between. Germline V gives CDR1 LNHNV, CDR2 YYDKDF (reference sequence). The CDR3 has 14 amino acids.

V usage is TRBV6-2 or TRBV6-3 and J usage is TRBJ2-7; 8 nucleotides align to TRBD1. CDR1 is MNHEY and CDR2 is SVGEGT in the germline V gene. The CDR3 contains 16 residues. J lost 3 bases, V lost 4 bases, and 11 bases had no gene match. The CDR3 loop reads CASSWGRQGQNYEQYF. In nucleotides, the CDR3 is TGTGCCAGCAGTTGGGGAAGACAGGGGCAAAACTACGAGCAGTACTTC.

CDR3 nucleotide sequence: TGTGCCAGCAGTTTATGGGACAGGGGGTCGAGGAATTCACCCCTCCACTTT. Its protein is CASSLWDRGSRNSPLHF. V is TRBV27 and J is TRBJ1-6; 11 bases align to TRBD1. This CDR3 region has 17 residues. V lost 1 base, J lost 7 bases, and 6 bases stayed unmatched. The V gene's germline CDR1 is MNHEY and CDR2 SMNVEV (reference sequence).

This clone was observed a handful of times. The genes are TRBV4-2 and TRBJ1-5; TRBD1 matches at 8 bases. CDR1 and CDR2 (germline): LGHNA, YNFKEQ. Unmatched junction bases numbered 7, after V lost 3 bases and J lost 6 bases. CDR3 length: 15 residues. CDR3 protein: CASSQTGASGQPQHF. CDR3 DNA: TGTGCCAGCAGCCAGACAGGGGCTTCGGGTCAGCCCCAGCATTTT.